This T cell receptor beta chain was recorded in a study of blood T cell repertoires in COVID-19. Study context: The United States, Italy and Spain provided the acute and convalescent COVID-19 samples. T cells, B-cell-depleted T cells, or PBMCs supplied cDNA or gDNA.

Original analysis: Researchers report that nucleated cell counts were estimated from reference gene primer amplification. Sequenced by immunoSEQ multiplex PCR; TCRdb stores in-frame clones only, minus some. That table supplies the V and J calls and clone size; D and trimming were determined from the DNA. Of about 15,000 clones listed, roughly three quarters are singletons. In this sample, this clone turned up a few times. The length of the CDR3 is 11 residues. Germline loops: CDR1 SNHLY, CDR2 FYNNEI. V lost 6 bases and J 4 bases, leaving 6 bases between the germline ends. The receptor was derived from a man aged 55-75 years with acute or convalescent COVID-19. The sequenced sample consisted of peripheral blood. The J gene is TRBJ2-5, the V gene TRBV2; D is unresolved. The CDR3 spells CASRYSETQYF. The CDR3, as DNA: TGTGCCAGCAGGTACTCAGAGACCCAGTACTTC.